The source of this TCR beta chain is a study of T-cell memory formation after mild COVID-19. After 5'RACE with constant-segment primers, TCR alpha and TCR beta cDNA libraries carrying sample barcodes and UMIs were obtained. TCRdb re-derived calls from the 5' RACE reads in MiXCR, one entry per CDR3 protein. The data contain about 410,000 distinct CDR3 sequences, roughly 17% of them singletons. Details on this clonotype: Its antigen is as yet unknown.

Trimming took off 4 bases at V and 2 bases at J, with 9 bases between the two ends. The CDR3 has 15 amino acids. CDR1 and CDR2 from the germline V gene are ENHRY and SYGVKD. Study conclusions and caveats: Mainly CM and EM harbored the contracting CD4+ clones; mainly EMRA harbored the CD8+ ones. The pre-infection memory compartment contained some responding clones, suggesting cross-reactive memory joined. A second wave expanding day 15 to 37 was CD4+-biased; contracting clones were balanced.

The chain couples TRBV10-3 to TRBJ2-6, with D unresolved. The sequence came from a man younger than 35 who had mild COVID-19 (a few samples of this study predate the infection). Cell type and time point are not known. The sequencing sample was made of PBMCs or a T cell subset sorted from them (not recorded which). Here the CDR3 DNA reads TGTGCCATCAGTGGGGTGGTGGCTGGGGCCAACGTCCTGACTTTC. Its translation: CAISGVVAGANVLTF.